Listed here is a single TCR beta chain. Assay used: immunoSEQ multiplex PCR; TCRdb lists only in-frame clones, some missing. The sample lists under 70,000 clones; more than 80% were seen once. V gave up 3 bases and J gave up 2 bases, with 8 bases separating them. Germline CDR1 SGHNT, CDR2 YYREEE (reference sequence). This CDR3 spans 13 amino acids. This sample was included in a study of OX40 agonist ivuxolimab in advanced cancers. The TCR sequence derives from an adult with an advanced solid tumor such as melanoma, head and neck, liver or kidney cancer. The sample in question was CD4+ or CD8+ T cells sorted from blood, obtained in a trial of the OX40 agonist ivuxolimab. The V call is TRBV5-4, the J call TRBJ2-5; D may be TRBD2 (6 bases). For the CDR3, the DNA is TGTGCCAGCAGCTCCGCGGGACAAGAGACCCAGTACTTC. This translates into CASSSAGQETQYF.